This passage covers 30 T cell receptor beta chains from one sample sequenced in a study of blood T cell repertoires in COVID-19. Clones were sequenced by immunoSEQ multiplex PCR, and TCRdb holds only the in-frame ones, with some missing. The data show approximately 97,000 clones, roughly four fifths seen once. Sequencing used peripheral blood. These receptors were obtained from a man between 40 and 49 years old with active or convalescent COVID-19.

This chain links TRBV15 with TRBJ2-2, with a possible D match to TRBD1 (6 bases). Germline V CDR1 and CDR2: LNHNV, YYDKDF (reference sequence). This CDR3 is built from 15 residues. Trimming shortened V by 2 bases and J by 4 bases, and 11 bases separated the two germline ends. The CDR3 region is CATSRPRGGTGELFF. The CDR3 DNA reads as TGTGCCACCAGCAGACCCAGGGGCGGCACCGGGGAGCTGTTTTTT.

V usage is TRBV6-4 and J usage is TRBJ1-2; 9 nucleotides line up with TRBD1. Germline values: CDR1 MRHNA, CDR2 SNTAGT. V gave up 4 bases and J gave up 4 bases; unmatched junction bases: 7. The CDR3 consists of 15 residues. This CDR3 reads CASSAGGTGTYGYTF. The CDR3 nucleotides read TGTGCCAGCAGTGCTGGCGGGACAGGGACCTATGGCTACACCTTC.

V is TRBV28 and J is TRBJ2-4; TRBD1 aligns across 9 bases. Germline trimming cut 6 bases from V and 1 base from J; bases unmatched to any gene: 4. The CDR3 extends over 15 amino acids. Germline CDR1 MDHEN, CDR2 SYDVKM. The CDR3 is CASRTGGLAKNIQYF. The CDR3 nucleotides read TGTGCCAGCAGAACAGGGGGCTTGGCCAAAAACATTCAGTACTTC.

The chain joins TRBV3-1 (or the pseudogene TRBV3-2) to TRBJ2-5; D may be TRBD2 (5 bases). There are 11 residues in the CDR3. Germline V gene lookup returns CDR1 LGHDT and CDR2 YNNKEL (reference sequence). Trimming removed 1 base at V and 9 bases at J, with 6 bases between. This CDR3 reads CASSQGEPQYF. The CDR3 DNA follows: TGTGCCAGCAGCCAAGGGGAGCCCCAGTACTTC.

This sequence joins TRBV19 and TRBJ2-7; tentatively, D is TRBD2 (5 bases). Trimming stripped 3 bases from V and 6 bases from J, with 15 bases between. CDR1 is LNHDA, CDR2 SQIVND, per germline (reference sequence). The CDR3 extends over 14 amino acids. DNA of the CDR3: TGTGCCAGTAGTATCAGCGGCTCCTTGGGCGAGCAGTACTTC. Translated, it gives CASSISGSLGEQYF.

The rearrangement joins TRBV30 to TRBJ2-2, with TRBD2 matching over 7 bases. Germline V gives CDR1 GTSNPN, CDR2 SVGIG (reference sequence). CDR3 length equals 14 residues. V dropped 8 bases and J dropped 3; count of bases not matched to a gene: 9. Here the CDR3 DNA reads TGTGCCCGCGGTCCAGCGGGGTACACCGGGGAGCTGTTTTTT. Residues: CARGPAGYTGELFF. The full variable domain, completed using reference TRBV30 and TRBJ2-2, is SQTIHQWPATLVQPVGSPLSLECTVEGTSNPNLYWYRQAAGRGLQLLFYSVGIGQISSEVPQNLSASRPQDRQFILSSKKLLLSDSGFYLCARGPAGYTGELFFGEGSRLTVL.

This clone showed up just a few times. This rearrangement joins TRBV5-4 to TRBJ1-6, with TRBD1 matching 10 bases. Germline CDR1 is SGHNT and CDR2 is YYREEE (reference sequence). The CDR3 is 15 amino acids. V shed 5 bases, J shed 5 bases, and the junction held 4 bases outside the gene matches. CDR3 loop: CASSDRGLDNSPLHF. CDR3 nucleotides: TGTGCCAGCAGTGACAGGGGGCTTGATAATTCACCCCTCCACTTT.

CDR3 loop: CASSKEANTGELFF. CDR3 nucleotides: TGCGCCAGCAGCAAGGAGGCGAACACCGGGGAGCTGTTTTTT. V and J are TRBV5-1 and TRBJ2-2; a possible D gene is TRBD2 (5 bases). V was cut by 4 bases and J by 0 bases, with 7 bases left in between. The CDR3 totals 14 residues. CDR1 SGHRS and CDR2 YFSETQ come from the germline V gene.

This clone was detected only a few times. The V and J genes are TRBV19 and TRBJ2-2; no firm D call. The germline gives CDR1 LNHDA, CDR2 SQIVND (reference sequence). This CDR3 has 13 amino acids. V dropped 7 bases and J dropped 1 base, with 7 bases sitting between them. The CDR3 DNA sequence: TGTGCCAGTAACCGAGGGAACACCGGGGAGCTGTTTTTT. Residues: CASNRGNTGELFF.

The rearrangement links TRBV7-2 to TRBJ1-5; no firm D call. Trimming removed 3 bases from V and 0 bases from J, with 15 bases in between. This CDR3 has 17 amino acids. CDR1 and CDR2 (germline): SGHTA, FQGNSA. DNA of the CDR3: TGTGCCAGCAGCTTCGTCCAGGTTCCTTATAGCAATCAGCCCCAGCATTTT. This codes for CASSFVQVPYSNQPQHF. The complete variable domain, with remaining parts taken from reference TRBV7-2 and TRBJ1-5, reads GAGVSQSPSNKVTEKGKDVELRCDPISGHTALYWYRQSLGQGLEFLIYFQGNSAPDKSGLPSDRFSAERTGGSVSTLTIQRTQQEDSAVYLCASSFVQVPYSNQPQHFGDGTRLSIL.

The genes are TRBV10-1 and TRBJ2-2, with TRBD1 matching over 8 bases. CDR3 length equals 17 residues. Trimming took 5 bases from V and 3 from J; bases not matched to a gene: 11. Germline CDR1 WNHNN, CDR2 SYGVQD (reference sequence). This chain's CDR3 is CASSLLRTGLDTGELFF. The CDR3 nucleotides read TGCGCCAGCAGTCTTCTCCGGACAGGGTTGGACACCGGGGAGCTGTTTTTT.

This rearrangement joins TRBV18 to TRBJ1-1, with TRBD1 matching over 7 bases. The V gene end was trimmed by 4 bases and the J gene end by 4 bases; junction bases not matched to a gene: 3. This CDR3 is 13 amino acids long. The germline CDR1 and CDR2 sequences are KGHSH and LQKENI. The DNA for the CDR3 is TGTGCCAGCTCACTTGGGACAGTCACTGAAGCTTTCTTT. Translating gives CASSLGTVTEAFF.

The chain couples TRBV3-1 (or the pseudogene TRBV3-2) to TRBJ2-5; 7 bases align to TRBD1. The CDR3 consists of 13 residues. Looked up from germline, CDR1 is LGHDT and CDR2 is YNNKEL (reference sequence). Unmatched junction bases numbered 6, after V lost 5 bases and J lost 6 bases. The CDR3 nucleotides are TGTGCCAGCAGCTCCCGACAGGGACAGACCCAGTACTTC. Translation: CASSSRQGQTQYF.

This clone was observed a handful of times. The chain employs TRBV29-1 and TRBJ1-1, with TRBD1 matching over 11 bases. J gave up 7 bases and V 4 bases, and 2 bases lay outside the gene matches. Germline CDR1 reads SQVTM; CDR2 reads ANQGSEA. The CDR3 is 12 residues long. Here the CDR3 reads CSVGGQGGEAFF. DNA of the CDR3: TGCAGCGTTGGGGGACAGGGGGGTGAAGCTTTCTTT.

V usage is TRBV5-1 and J usage is TRBJ1-1; D gene unclear. Trimming left V 5 bases short and J 6 bases short, with 11 bases between. CDR3 length: 12 amino acids. The germline V gene has CDR1 SGHRS and CDR2 YFSETQ. CDR3 amino acids: CASSSGEAEAFF. CDR3 sequence (DNA): TGCGCCAGCAGTAGCGGGGAGGCTGAAGCTTTCTTT.

The chain carries TRBV5-1 and TRBJ2-2, with a weak D call TRBD1 (5 bases). Germline V gives CDR1 SGHRS, CDR2 YFSETQ. Between the trimmed V and J ends, which lost 0 bases and 2 bases, there was a span of 8 bases. The CDR3 spans 15 residues. CDR3 sequence reads: CASSLDGHNTGELFF. The CDR3, as DNA: TGCGCCAGCAGCTTGGATGGACATAACACCGGGGAGCTGTTTTTT.

The rearrangement links TRBV7-2 to TRBJ2-1; the match to TRBD2 covers 10 bases. Germline V CDR1 and CDR2: SGHTA, FQGNSA. The CDR3 consists of 15 residues. J lost 2 bases, V lost 5 bases, and 3 bases had no gene match. CDR3 in amino acids: CASSISGGPYNEQFF. CDR3 DNA: TGTGCCAGCAGCATTAGCGGGGGGCCCTACAATGAGCAGTTCTTC.

This clone was found once. V gene TRBV7-2 combines with J gene TRBJ2-5; D may be TRBD2 (7 bases). The CDR3 is 15 residues long. V lost 1 base and J lost 5, with 14 bases in between. CDR1 is SGHTA, CDR2 FQGNSA, per germline. The CDR3 loop reads CASSLGGGPMETQYF. DNA for the CDR3: TGTGCCAGCAGCTTAGGGGGGGGGCCTATGGAGACCCAGTACTTC.

The chain joins TRBV19 to TRBJ1-3; tentatively, D is TRBD1 (5 bases). V dropped 5 bases and J dropped 0 bases, with 11 bases sitting between them. Germline V gene data show CDR1 as LNHDA and CDR2 as SQIVND (reference sequence). This CDR3 has 15 residues. The CDR3 DNA reads as TGTGCCAGTAGTCGACAGTTTAACTCTGGAAACACCATATATTTT. Translating it yields CASSRQFNSGNTIYF.

The V call is TRBV9, the J call TRBJ2-3; TRBD1 agrees at 9 bases. CDR1 is SGDLS, CDR2 YYNGEE, per germline. The CDR3 has 16 residues. Trimming cost V 1 base and J 4 bases; bases outside gene matches: 7. CDR3 region: CASSVTGQGMPDTQYF. The CDR3 DNA sequence: TGTGCCAGCAGCGTAACGGGACAGGGAATGCCAGATACGCAGTATTTT.

This chain connects TRBV19 to TRBJ2-3, with D possibly matching TRBD1 (6 bases). V shed 7 bases and J shed 3 bases, with 23 bases lying between them. The CDR3 runs 17 residues. Germline V lookup: CDR1 LNHDA, CDR2 SQIVND (reference sequence). The CDR3 bases are TGTGCCAGTAAAACCCCCCCCGGACAGTTCGGGACAGATACGCAGTATTTT. Translation: CASKTPPGQFGTDTQYF.

The genes are TRBV5-1 and TRBJ2-3, with D possibly being TRBD1 (6 bases). The germline gives CDR1 SGHRS, CDR2 YFSETQ. V dropped 4 bases and J dropped 1 base, with 16 bases sitting between them. The CDR3 extends over 16 amino acids. The CDR3 region has the DNA TGCGCCAGCAGCAAGGACAGCGGAGGTGGCACAGATACGCAGTATTTT. Its protein is CASSKDSGGGTDTQYF.

The rearrangement joins TRBV6-5 to TRBJ2-7; the match to TRBD1 covers 8 bases. Trimming at V came to 0 bases and at J to 7 bases, leaving 8 bases not matched to a gene. Looked up from germline, CDR1 is MNHEY and CDR2 is SVGAGI. The CDR3 spans 15 residues. The CDR3 region is CASSYSVGTGGEQYF. DNA for the CDR3: TGTGCCAGCAGTTACTCCGTCGGGACAGGTGGGGAGCAGTACTTC.

The V and J genes are TRBV30 and TRBJ2-7, with 9 bases matching TRBD1. Germline V gene sequence: CDR1 GTSNPN, CDR2 SVGIG (reference sequence). V dropped 2 bases and J dropped 1; count of bases not matched to a gene: 15. This CDR3 contains 18 residues. The DNA for the CDR3 is TGTGCCTGGAGTCCCCGCGGGACAGGGCTTCTTCAGTCCTACGAGCAGTACTTC. Protein sequence: CAWSPRGTGLLQSYEQYF. The whole variable domain, remainder taken from reference TRBV30 and TRBJ2-7, is SQTIHQWPATLVQPVGSPLSLECTVEGTSNPNLYWYRQAAGRGLQLLFYSVGIGQISSEVPQNLSASRPQDRQFILSSKKLLLSDSGFYLCAWSPRGTGLLQSYEQYFGPGTRLTVT.

The sample holds one count of this clone. The V and J genes are TRBV18 and TRBJ1-3; 7 bases match TRBD1. Germline loops: CDR1 KGHSH, CDR2 LQKENI. The CDR3 totals 16 residues. With 3 bases clipped from V and 0 bases from J, the junction kept 5 bases outside the gene matches. CDR3 DNA sequence: TGTGCCAGCTCACCTACCGACAGGGTCTCTGGAAACACCATATATTTT. This encodes CASSPTDRVSGNTIYF.

This clone came up a few times. The rearrangement joins TRBV18 to TRBJ2-1; TRBD2 matches 9 bases. The CDR3 consists of 17 residues. Germline loops: CDR1 KGHSH, CDR2 LQKENI. The V segment lost 2 bases and the J segment 2 bases; nucleotides outside the gene matches: 7. CDR3 sequence (DNA): TGTGCCAGCTCACCAATTAGCGGGGGCCCAACCTACAATGAGCAGTTCTTC. It translates to CASSPISGGPTYNEQFF.

The chain combines TRBV9 with TRBJ2-1, with D unclear. The V end lost 3 bases, the J end lost 6 bases, and 13 bases lay between the germline ends. The germline gives CDR1 SGDLS, CDR2 YYNGEE. The CDR3 is 14 amino acids. The CDR3 nucleotides read TGTGCCAGCAGCGGTCTGACAATATCCAATGAGCAGTTCTTC. Amino acids: CASSGLTISNEQFF.

V usage is TRBV6-1 and J usage is TRBJ2-1; D possibly corresponds to TRBD1 (6 bases). The germline V and J ends were trimmed by 2 bases and 3 bases, with 11 bases remaining between them. CDR3 size: 15 residues. Germline V gene sequence: CDR1 MNHNS, CDR2 SASEGT. The CDR3 sequence is CASSEQNRVYNEQFF. CDR3 sequence (DNA): TGTGCCAGCAGTGAACAAAACAGGGTCTACAATGAGCAGTTCTTC.

CDR3 loop: CANRGNNSPLHF. DNA of the CDR3: TGTGCCAACAGGGGCAATAATTCACCCCTCCACTTT. The chain is built from TRBV6-6 and TRBJ1-6, with 7 positions matching TRBD1. CDR1 MNHNY and CDR2 SVGAGI come from the germline V gene (reference sequence). Trimming took 10 bases from V and 5 from J; bases not matched to a gene: 2. This CDR3 spans 12 amino acids.

The chain joins TRBV7-9 to TRBJ2-4, with D possibly being TRBD2 (5 bases). Germline V gives CDR1 SEHNR, CDR2 FQNEAQ (reference sequence). The CDR3 totals 15 residues. The ends were cut back, 3 bases at V and 3 bases at J, with 12 bases in the middle. CDR3 nucleotides: TGTGCCAGCAGCTTGTGGGGAGACGGCAAAAACATTCAGTACTTC. Translation gives CASSLWGDGKNIQYF.